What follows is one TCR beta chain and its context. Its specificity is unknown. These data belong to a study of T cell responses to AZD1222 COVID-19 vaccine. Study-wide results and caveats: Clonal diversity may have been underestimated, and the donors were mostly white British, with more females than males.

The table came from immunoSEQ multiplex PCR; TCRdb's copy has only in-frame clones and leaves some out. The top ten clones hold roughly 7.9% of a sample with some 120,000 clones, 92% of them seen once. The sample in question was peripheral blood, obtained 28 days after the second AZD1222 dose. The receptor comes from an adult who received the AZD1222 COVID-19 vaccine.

CDR3 bases: TGTGCCAGTAACGCGGGAGCCAACACTGAAGCTTTCTTT. Its translation: CASNAGANTEAFF. The chain employs TRBV19 and TRBJ1-1, with D unresolved. The ends were cut back, 7 bases at V and 2 bases at J, with 11 bases in the middle. Germline CDR1 is LNHDA and CDR2 is SQIVND (reference sequence). CDR3 length: 13 residues. Combining the CDR3 with reference TRBV19 and TRBJ1-1 gives the whole variable domain DGGITQSPKYLFRKEGQNVTLSCEQNLNHDAMYWYRQDPGQGLRLIYYSQIVNDFQKGDIAEGYSVSREKKESFPLTVTSAQKNPTAFYLCASNAGANTEAFFGQGTRLTVV.